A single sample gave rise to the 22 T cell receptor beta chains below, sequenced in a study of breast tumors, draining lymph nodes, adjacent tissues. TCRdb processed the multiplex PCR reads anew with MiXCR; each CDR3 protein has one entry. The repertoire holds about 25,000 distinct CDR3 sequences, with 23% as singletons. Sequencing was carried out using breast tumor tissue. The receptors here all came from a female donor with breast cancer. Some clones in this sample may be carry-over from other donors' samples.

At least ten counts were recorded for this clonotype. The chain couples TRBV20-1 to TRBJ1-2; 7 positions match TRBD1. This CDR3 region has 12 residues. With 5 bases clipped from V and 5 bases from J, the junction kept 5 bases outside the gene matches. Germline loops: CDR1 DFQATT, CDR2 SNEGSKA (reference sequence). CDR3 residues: CSASTGMYGYTF. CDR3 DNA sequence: TGCAGTGCTTCGACAGGGATGTATGGCTACACCTTC.

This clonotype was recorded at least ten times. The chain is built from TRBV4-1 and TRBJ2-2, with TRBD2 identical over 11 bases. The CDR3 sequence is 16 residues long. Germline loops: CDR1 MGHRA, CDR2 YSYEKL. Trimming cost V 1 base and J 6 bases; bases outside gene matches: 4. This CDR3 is CASSQGPGLAAGELFF. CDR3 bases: TGCGCCAGCAGCCAAGGTCCGGGACTAGCGGCCGGGGAGCTGTTTTTT.

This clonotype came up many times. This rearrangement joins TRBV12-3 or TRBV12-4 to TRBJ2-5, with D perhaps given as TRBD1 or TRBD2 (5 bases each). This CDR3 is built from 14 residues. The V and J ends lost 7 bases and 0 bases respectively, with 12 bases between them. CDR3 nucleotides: TGTGCCAGCAAAAGGGGAGAAGACCAAGAGACCCAGTACTTC. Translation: CASKRGEDQETQYF.

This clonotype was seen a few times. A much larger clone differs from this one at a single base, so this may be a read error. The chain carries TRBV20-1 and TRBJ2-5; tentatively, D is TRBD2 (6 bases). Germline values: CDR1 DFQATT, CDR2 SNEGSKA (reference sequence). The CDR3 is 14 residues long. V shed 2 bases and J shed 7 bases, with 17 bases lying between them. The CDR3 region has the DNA TGCAGTGCTAGACTCGCCCCCTTGGGGGGGACCCAGTACTTC. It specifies CSARLAPLGGTQYF.

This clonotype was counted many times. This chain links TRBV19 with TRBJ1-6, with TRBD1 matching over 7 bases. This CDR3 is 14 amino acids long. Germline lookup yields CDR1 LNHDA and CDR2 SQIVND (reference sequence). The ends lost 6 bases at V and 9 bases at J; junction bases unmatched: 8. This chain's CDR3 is CASSTSGGFSPLHF. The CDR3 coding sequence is TGTGCCAGTAGCACCTCAGGGGGTTTTTCACCCCTCCACTTT.

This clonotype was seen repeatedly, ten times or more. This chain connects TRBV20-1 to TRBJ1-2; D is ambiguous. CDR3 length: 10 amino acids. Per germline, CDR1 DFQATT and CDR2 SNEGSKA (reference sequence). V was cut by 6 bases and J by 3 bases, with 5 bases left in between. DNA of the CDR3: TGCAGTGCCCCTGACTATGGCTACACCTTC. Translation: CSAPDYGYTF.

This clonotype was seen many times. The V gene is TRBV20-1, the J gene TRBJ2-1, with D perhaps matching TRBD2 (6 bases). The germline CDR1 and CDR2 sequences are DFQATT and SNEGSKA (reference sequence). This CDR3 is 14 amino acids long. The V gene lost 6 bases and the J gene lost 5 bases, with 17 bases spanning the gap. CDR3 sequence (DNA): TGCAGTGCCCCGATTAGCGGAAGAAACAATGAGCAGTTCTTC. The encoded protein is CSAPISGRNNEQFF.

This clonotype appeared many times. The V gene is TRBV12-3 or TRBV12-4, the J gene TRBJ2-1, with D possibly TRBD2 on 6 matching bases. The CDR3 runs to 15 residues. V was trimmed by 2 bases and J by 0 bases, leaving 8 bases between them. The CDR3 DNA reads TGTGCCAGCAGTTTATTCGGGGGCTCCTACAATGAGCAGTTCTTC. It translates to CASSLFGGSYNEQFF.

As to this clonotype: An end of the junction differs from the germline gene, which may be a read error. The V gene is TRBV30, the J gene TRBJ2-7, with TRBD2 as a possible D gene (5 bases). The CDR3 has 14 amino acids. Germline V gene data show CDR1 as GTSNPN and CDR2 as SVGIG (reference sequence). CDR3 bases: TGTGCCTGGAGCCCGGGGTCGGGTTTCTACGAGCAGCACTTC. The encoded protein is CAWSPGSGFYEQHF.

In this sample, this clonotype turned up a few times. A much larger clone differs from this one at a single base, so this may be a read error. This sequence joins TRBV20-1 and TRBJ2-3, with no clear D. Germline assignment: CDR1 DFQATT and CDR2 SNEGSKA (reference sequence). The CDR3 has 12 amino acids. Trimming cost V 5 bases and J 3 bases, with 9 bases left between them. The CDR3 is CSAGPGTDTQYF. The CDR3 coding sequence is TGCAGTGCTGGGCCCGGGACAGATACGCAGTATTTT.

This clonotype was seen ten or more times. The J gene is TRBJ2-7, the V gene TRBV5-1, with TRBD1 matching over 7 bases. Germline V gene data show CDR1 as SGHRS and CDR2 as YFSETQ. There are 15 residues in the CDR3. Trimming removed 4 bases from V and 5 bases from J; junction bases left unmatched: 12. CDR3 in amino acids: CASSPGTAIGNEQYF. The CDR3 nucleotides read TGCGCCAGCAGCCCTGGGACAGCTATTGGCAACGAGCAGTACTTC. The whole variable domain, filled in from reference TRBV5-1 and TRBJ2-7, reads KAGVTQTPRYLIKTRGQQVTLSCSPISGHRSVSWYQQTPGQGLQFLFEYFSETQRNKGNFPGRFSGRQFSNSRSEMNVSTLELGDSALYLCASSPGTAIGNEQYFGPGTRLTVT.

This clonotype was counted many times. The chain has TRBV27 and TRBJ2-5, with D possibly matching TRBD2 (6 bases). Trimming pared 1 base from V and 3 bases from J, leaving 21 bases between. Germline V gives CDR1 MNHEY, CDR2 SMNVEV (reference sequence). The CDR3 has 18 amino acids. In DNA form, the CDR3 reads TGTGCCAGCAGTTTATTTCCACATGGCGGGGCATGGGAAGAGACCCAGTACTTC. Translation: CASSLFPHGGAWEETQYF.

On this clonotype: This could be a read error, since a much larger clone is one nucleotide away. The CDR3 spells CASSPDTDLPSGKLFF. CDR3 coding DNA: TGCGCCAGCAGCCCAGACACGGATTTGCCGTCCGGGAAGCTGTTTTTT. The rearrangement uses TRBV5-1 and TRBJ2-2; a weak D match, TRBD2 (5 bases). CDR3 length: 16 residues. CDR1 SGHRS and CDR2 YFSETQ come from the germline V gene.

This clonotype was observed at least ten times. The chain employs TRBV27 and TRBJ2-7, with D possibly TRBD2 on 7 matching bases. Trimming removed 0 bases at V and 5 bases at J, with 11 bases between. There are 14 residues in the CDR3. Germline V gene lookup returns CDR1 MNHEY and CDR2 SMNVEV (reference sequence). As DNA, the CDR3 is TGTGCCAGCAGTTTATCCGGGGGGCTGAACGAGCAGTACTTC. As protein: CASSLSGGLNEQYF.

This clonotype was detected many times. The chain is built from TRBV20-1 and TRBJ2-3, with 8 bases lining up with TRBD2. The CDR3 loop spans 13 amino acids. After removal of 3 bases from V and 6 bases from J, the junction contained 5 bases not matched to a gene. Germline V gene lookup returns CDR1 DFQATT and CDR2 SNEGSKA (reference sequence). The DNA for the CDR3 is TGCAGTGCTAGCGGCGGGAGGTTCGATACGCAGTATTTT. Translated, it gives CSASGGRFDTQYF.

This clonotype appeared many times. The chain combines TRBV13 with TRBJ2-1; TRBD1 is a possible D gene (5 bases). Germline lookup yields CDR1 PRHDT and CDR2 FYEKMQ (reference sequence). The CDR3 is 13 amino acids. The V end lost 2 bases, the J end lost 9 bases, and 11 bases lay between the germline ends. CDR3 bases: TGTGCCAGCAGCTTACAGGGAATGGGTGAGCAGTTCTTC. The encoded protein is CASSLQGMGEQFF.

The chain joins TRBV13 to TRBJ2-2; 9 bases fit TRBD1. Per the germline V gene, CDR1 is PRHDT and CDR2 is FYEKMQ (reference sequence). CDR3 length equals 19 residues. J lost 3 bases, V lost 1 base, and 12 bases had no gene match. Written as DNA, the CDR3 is TGTGCCAGCAGCTTAGTTGGCTACACAGGGGGCGTCGACACCGGGGAGCTGTTTTTT. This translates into CASSLVGYTGGVDTGELFF.

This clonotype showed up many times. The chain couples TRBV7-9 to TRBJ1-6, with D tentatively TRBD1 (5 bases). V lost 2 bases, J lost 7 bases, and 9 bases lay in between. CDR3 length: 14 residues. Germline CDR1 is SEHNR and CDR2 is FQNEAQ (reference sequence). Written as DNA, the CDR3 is TGTGCCAGCAGCTTATCTGGGGGGAATTCACCCCTCCACTTT. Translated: CASSLSGGNSPLHF.

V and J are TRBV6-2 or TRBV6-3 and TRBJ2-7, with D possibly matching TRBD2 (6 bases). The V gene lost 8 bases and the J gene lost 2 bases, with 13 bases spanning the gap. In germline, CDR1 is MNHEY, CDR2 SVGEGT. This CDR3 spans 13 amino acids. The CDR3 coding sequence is TGTGCCAGCCTCCTCGGGGGTACCTACGAGCAGTACTTC. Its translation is CASLLGGTYEQYF.

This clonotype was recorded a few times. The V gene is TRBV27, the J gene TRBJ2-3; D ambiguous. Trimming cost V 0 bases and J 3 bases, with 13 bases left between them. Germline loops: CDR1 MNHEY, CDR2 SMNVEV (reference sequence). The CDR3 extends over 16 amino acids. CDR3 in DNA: TGTGCCAGCAGTTTATCGAGGAGCACTTTTACAGATACGCAGTATTTT. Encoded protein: CASSLSRSTFTDTQYF.

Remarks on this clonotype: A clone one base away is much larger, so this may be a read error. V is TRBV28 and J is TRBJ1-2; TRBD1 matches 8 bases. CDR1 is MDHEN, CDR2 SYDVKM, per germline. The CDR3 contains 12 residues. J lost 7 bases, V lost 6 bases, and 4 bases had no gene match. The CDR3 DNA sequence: TGTGCCAGCAGGGACAGGGTGTCTGGCTACACCTTC. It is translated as CASRDRVSGYTF.

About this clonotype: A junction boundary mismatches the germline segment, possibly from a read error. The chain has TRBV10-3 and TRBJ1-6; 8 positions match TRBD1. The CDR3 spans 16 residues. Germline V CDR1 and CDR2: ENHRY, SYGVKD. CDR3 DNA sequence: TGTGCCATCAGTGAGTCATCCGGGACAGGCAATTCACCCCTTCACTTT. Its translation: CAISESSGTGNSPLHF.